The present T cell receptor beta chain was sequenced within a study of cytomegalovirus exposure and HLA in healthy donors (dated by TCRdb to the late 2010s). For context, the study as a whole: An earlier analysis of roughly 570 of the donors reported about 280 Gb of sequence data and 95 million to 140 million unique TCR beta sequences obtained from 150 million to 200 million T cells. Approximately 300 gigabases of sequencing data and around 80 million unique TCR sequences made up an early release that covered approximately 650 HLA-typed donors. Of the 398 genotyped donors, 81% fell in the genetic ancestry cluster associated with self-reported Caucasian donors. The aim of the study was to test whether cataloging public T cell receptors could identify signatures of past pathogen exposure. The study profiled the T cell repertoires of more than 500 subjects by immunosequencing and related them to cytomegalovirus serostatus. Along with the 666-subject first cohort, a separate validation cohort of over a hundred different subjects was used. High-throughput TCR immunosequencing, statistical association of individual TCRs with disease status, and machine learning were combined to predict cytomegalovirus infection status. To study patterns of TCR occurrence, a later analysis re-analyzed previously published TCR beta repertoires from 600 to 750 donors and added high-resolution HLA genotyping. Rather than using new phenotypic data, the later analysis identified candidate immune exposures from TCR beta sequences and from how often those sequences occurred across donors. In an earlier analysis of 500 to 650 of the donors, high-throughput TCR beta sequencing was used to judge whether each TCR beta V gene segment behaved as functional or pseudogenic. Alongside the repertoire data, information on donor age, sex, ethnicity and CMV serostatus was compiled. A later genetic analysis used genome-wide SNP genotypes for about 65% of the 666 donors, treating that subset as a discovery cohort. All discovery cohort repertoires had been generated on a single sequencing platform. Both class I and class II loci were covered by HLA typing, at four-digit resolution. The number of typed donors differed by locus: 629-630 for A, B, C, DRB1 and DQB1; 500 to 550 for DQA1; over 600 for DPA1; and about 470 for DPB1. Four or five DR-DQ haplotypes were handled as single units for association and clustering because linkage in the cohort was strong. On average, roughly 250,000 unique TCR beta nucleotide sequences were sequenced per donor among several hundred genotyped donors of the cohort, with about 17% of those sequences being non-productive.

With respect to this clone: Its binding antigen is unknown. Base qualities are missing; no much larger clone stands one base away.

Library prep was done by the immunoSEQ multiplex PCR assay. For the multiplex PCR, a mixture combining 60 forward primers for TCR Vbeta segments and 13 reverse primers for TCR Jbeta segments was used. The CDR3 region of rearranged TCR beta genes was amplified from genomic DNA with a multiplex PCR assay. On the Illumina HiSeq System, the amplified TCR beta libraries were sequenced as 87-base-pair reads. The published analysis was carried out like this. Across the 500 to 700 repertoires, a later analysis counted tens of millions of unique TCR beta chains, 8.5 million to 12 million of which were shared by at least two donors. Raw reads were error-corrected and collapsed into unique sequences by a nearest-neighbor algorithm in which closely related sequences were merged to remove PCR and sequencing errors. To assign V, D and J gene segments, CDR3 sequences were aligned to IMGT reference sequences. Each retained sequence needed at least a six-nucleotide match to both a V gene segment and a J gene segment. Rearrangements were classified as productive when the CDR3 lacked stop codons and remained in frame with V and J, and all other rearrangements were classified as non-productive. CDR3 was defined according to IMGT convention as the region running from the second conserved V-encoded cysteine to the conserved J-encoded phenylalanine. The earlier analysis of 500 to 750 of the donors excluded any sequence lacking an unambiguous match to a single V gene segment. An earlier analysis of several hundred of the donors called V segments functional above 56.7% productive rearrangements and segregating when the between-donor standard deviation exceeded 5%. A statistical classification framework was developed to diagnose cytomegalovirus status using the catalog of TCR beta chain sequences. In a later analysis, V and J genes were assigned by comparing TCR nucleotide sequences against IMGT/GENE-DB human TR gene sequences. In a later analysis, CDR3 sequences and most-parsimonious VDJ recombination scenarios were assigned using the TCRdist pipeline. A later analysis defined each TCR beta chain by its CDR3 amino acid sequence plus V-gene family, and excluded reads lacking a unique V-gene family. In a later analysis, approximately 590 highly shared, low-generation-probability nucleotide sequences were removed to address suspected cross-contamination and a sequencing artifact. In a later analysis, a clonal expansion index for each public chain was calculated from normalized within-repertoire ranks of inferred template counts. A later analysis computed generation probabilities with a VDJ recombination model fitted to out-of-frame rearrangements, and checked the results against IGoR. In a later analysis, TCR-TCR, TCR-HLA and TCR-CMV co-occurrence was scored with hypergeometric tests, and a repertoire-size bias correction was applied to TCR pairs. False discovery rates were estimated in a later analysis by permuting HLA or CMV assignments 20 times. In a later analysis, co-occurring TCRs were grouped with DBSCAN, and TCRdist sequence similarity was added when clustering was performed within HLA-allele-positive subsets. Repertoires with fewer than 30,000 or more than 120,000 public chains were left out of co-occurrence clustering, as were five repertoires with anomalous nucleotide sharing. TCRdb's version of the immuneACCESS table is confined to in-frame rearrangements and falls short of the full clone set. An unresolved V gene accounts for under half of the shortfall where checked; the remainder is of unknown origin. That table supplies the V and J calls and clone size; D and trimming were determined from the DNA. For this sample the table gives around 190,000 clones, of which around 82% were detected only once. Together, the top ten hold 12% to 15% of the sample.

Reading from cysteine to phenylalanine, the CDR3 counts 12 amino acids. The sequence is cut down to CDR3 DNA, 36 bases in frame from base 1. Trimming at the junction amounts to 5 bases on V and 6 bases on J, and the germline ends lie 8 bases apart. The germline V gene yields SGHVS for CDR1 and FQNEAQ for CDR2. Broader findings and caveats from the paper: The sequencing pipeline was judged likely to have produced a cluster of highly shared sequence variants as a technical artifact. In a later analysis, TCR association rates were found to vary across HLA loci, with the most associated TCRs seen for DRB1 alleles and the fewest for HLA-C alleles. Because HLA typing was unavailable for some donors at each locus, only the typed subset was used in association tests. In a later genetic analysis, a missense DCLRE1C variant was associated with V-gene and J-gene trimming of TCR beta chains, and the association was replicated in an independent cohort. A later genetic analysis reported fewer N-insertions in productive TCRs among donors in an Asian-associated ancestry cluster than the roughly 670-donor mean. The study listed 150 to 200 TCR beta chains as associated with cytomegalovirus. For the cohort, immune exposure information was limited to CMV serostatus. Roughly uniform sequencing depth across donors was assumed in presence/absence analyses, although this assumption may not hold. Some IMGT-functional V segments, including TRBV6-2 and TRBV6-3, could not be distinguished by the 87-base-pair reads and were therefore excluded. The cohort was sequenced for TCR beta chains only, and without alpha or paired-chain data the features that could be detected were limited. The classifier was reported to diagnose cytomegalovirus status with high specificity and sensitivity in both the original and validation cohorts. In an earlier analysis of 450 to 750 of the donors, most TCR beta V segments appeared in productive rearrangements about 87% or about 30% of the time, broadly matching IMGT annotations. Because counts were too low, approximately 15 rarely observed V segments, including chromosome 9 orphons, were excluded from the earlier analysis of 500 to 700 of the donors. In a later analysis, HLA-associated TCR beta chains were found to be more clonally expanded and to have lower generation probabilities than equally common non-associated chains. Linkage disequilibrium might explain the correlated functional status among segregating V segments, but an unknown experimental factor could not be excluded. Most TCR sequences were observed very rarely across donors, whereas some public TCRs were present in many individuals. Three of the identified cytomegalovirus-associated TCR beta chains were confirmed in vitro to be specific for cytomegalovirus antigens. According to the authors, the approach could potentially be generalized to other disease states and immunological phenotypes. A further reported finding was that TCR beta sequences accurately predicted the HLA-A and HLA-B alleles for most subjects in the first cohort. A later analysis associated about 17,000 TCR beta sequences with specific HLA alleles at a false discovery rate of 0.05. A later analysis reported that several top co-occurrence clusters appeared linked to parvovirus B19, influenza, CMV and Epstein-Barr virus. A later analysis found that most CMV-associated TCR beta chains appeared HLA-restricted, with HLA associations seemingly driven largely by CMV exposure. Strong co-occurrence of HLA alleles, especially DR and DQ, made assigning TCR associations to individual alleles difficult.

The cohort was made up of around 720 healthy bone marrow donors. At the time of sampling, every cohort member was nominally healthy, though immune exposures that went unrecorded were likely present. The donor tested CMV seropositive and was one of the 289 seropositive cohort members. Each donor provided a peripheral blood sample, and peripheral blood mononuclear cells were used for TCR beta sequencing. Genomic DNA extraction from the blood cell samples was performed with the Qiagen DNeasy Blood Extraction Kit. The rearranged segments are TRBV7-8 and TRBJ1-5, with the D segment identity uncertain. The sample taken for sequencing was PBMCs. The source of this sequence is a woman younger than 45 in good health and CMV-seropositive. In nucleotide form, the sequence is TGTGCCAGCAGCATCCCGGGTCAGCCCCAGCATTTT. The resulting protein is CASSIPGQPQHF.